Each of the 22 T cell receptor beta chains below was sequenced from the same sample in a study of human T cells and chemical hapten exposure. In TCRdb, the RACE reads were re-called with MiXCR into one record per CDR3 protein. The sample has roughly 380,000 distinct CDR3 sequences, more than 5% seen once. Time point indicated: patch test 2, 6 weeks after DPC sensitization. Noted treatment: therapeutic diphenylcyclopropenone sensitization with weekly scalp DPC. Sequenced here: whole blood, sampled in connection with sensitization to the hapten diphenylcyclopropenone (DPC). The receptors shown here come from a woman aged 18-30 years with alopecia areata. Some clones in this sample may be carry-over from other donors' samples.

Concerning this clonotype: This sequence may be a read error, since a much larger clone differs from it by one base. V gene TRBV25-1 combines with J gene TRBJ1-3; TRBD1 is a possible D gene (5 bases). Trimming cost V 0 bases and J 0 bases, with 15 bases left between them. The CDR3 has 18 amino acids. Germline V gives CDR1 MGHDK, CDR2 SYGVNS. CDR3 nucleotide sequence: TGTGCCAGCAGTGAATATTCGGCCGAGACAGACTCTGGAAACACCATATATTTT. It specifies CASSEYSAETDSGNTIYF.

The sample holds a few counts of this clonotype. CDR3 nucleotide sequence: TGTGCCAGCAGTGAATTACAGGGGAGTGAAAAACTGTTTTTT. Translating it yields CASSELQGSEKLFF. The chain is built from TRBV25-1 and TRBJ1-4, with TRBD1 matching 7 bases. V shed 1 base, J shed 7 bases, and the junction held 3 bases outside the gene matches. Per the germline V gene, CDR1 is MGHDK and CDR2 is SYGVNS. This CDR3 contains 14 residues.

This clonotype was detected ten times or more. The J gene is TRBJ1-2, the V gene TRBV6-5; D is ambiguous. CDR1 and CDR2 from the germline V gene are MNHEY and SVGAGI. The CDR3 covers 15 residues. V was pared by 0 bases and J by 0 bases, with 8 bases between. The CDR3 coding sequence is TGTGCCAGCAGTTACTCAGGAGGTTCTAACTATGGCTACACCTTC. It translates to CASSYSGGSNYGYTF.

This chain joins TRBV19 and TRBJ2-1; possibly TRBD1 for D (6 bases). V gave up 5 bases and J gave up 10 bases, with 18 bases separating them. Germline CDR1 reads LNHDA; CDR2 reads SQIVND (reference sequence). CDR3 length equals 14 residues. The CDR3 protein is CASSASLRGHEQFF. CDR3 coding DNA: TGTGCCAGTAGTGCATCCCTCAGGGGACACGAGCAGTTCTTC.

The chain is built from TRBV20-1 and TRBJ2-7; the match to TRBD1 covers 7 bases. V shed 5 bases and J 4 bases; nucleotides not matched to a gene: 5. This CDR3 spans 12 amino acids. Germline assignment: CDR1 DFQATT and CDR2 SNEGSKA (reference sequence). The CDR3 coding sequence is TGCAGTGCTGGGACAGCTTGGTACGAGCAGTACTTC. Protein product: CSAGTAWYEQYF.

In this sample, this clonotype turned up a few times. J is TRBJ2-7 and V is TRBV20-1, with 8 bases matching TRBD2. This CDR3 comprises 14 residues. The germline V gene has CDR1 DFQATT and CDR2 SNEGSKA (reference sequence). Unmatched junction bases numbered 6, after V lost 5 bases and J lost 0 bases. The CDR3 here is CSAETGGASYEQYF. For the CDR3, the DNA is TGCAGTGCTGAAACGGGGGGGGCCTCCTACGAGCAGTACTTC.

V and J are TRBV29-1 and TRBJ2-3; D is ambiguous. The CDR3 loop spans 11 amino acids. V lost 3 bases, J lost 6 bases, and 7 bases lay in between. In germline, CDR1 is SQVTM, CDR2 ANQGSEA. CDR3 region: CSVDFADTQYF. The CDR3 DNA is TGCAGCGTTGACTTTGCGGATACGCAGTATTTT.

This chain uses TRBV3-1 with TRBJ1-1; 7 nucleotides agree with TRBD1. The CDR3 loop spans 14 amino acids. Germline values: CDR1 LGHDT, CDR2 YNNKEL (reference sequence). V dropped 2 bases and J dropped 6; count of bases not matched to a gene: 6. CDR3 region: CASSQTGVLAEAFF. The CDR3 DNA follows: TGTGCCAGCAGCCAAACAGGGGTTTTGGCTGAAGCTTTCTTT.

The sample holds many counts of this clonotype. This chain's CDR3 is CASSSIASYEQYF. The CDR3 nucleotides read TGTGCCAGCAGTTCCATAGCTTCCTACGAGCAGTACTTC. The J gene is TRBJ2-7, the V gene TRBV6-5; no clear D. CDR3 length: 13 amino acids. V gave up 4 bases and J gave up 1 base, with 8 bases separating them. Germline CDR1 and CDR2: MNHEY and SVGAGI.

This clonotype was found a few times. The chain combines TRBV5-1 with TRBJ2-5, with 12 bases aligning to TRBD2. This CDR3 spans 13 amino acids. V was pared by 9 bases and J by 2 bases, with 2 bases of the junction left unmatched. Germline values: CDR1 SGHRS, CDR2 YFSETQ. CDR3 bases: TGCGCCACTGGACTAGCGGGGCAAGAGACCCAGTACTTC. It is translated as CATGLAGQETQYF.

This clonotype was recorded at least ten times. V gene TRBV4-1 combines with J gene TRBJ1-5; 7 bases map to TRBD1. J lost 4 bases, V lost 4 bases, and 7 bases had no gene match. The CDR3 is made up of 15 amino acids. The germline V gene has CDR1 MGHRA and CDR2 YSYEKL. The CDR3 loop reads CASSLTSRGNQPQHF. The CDR3 DNA reads as TGCGCCAGCAGCCTTACTAGCAGGGGGAATCAGCCCCAGCATTTT.

This clonotype was seen a few times. The gene calls are TRBV12-3 or TRBV12-4 and TRBJ1-1; tentatively, D is TRBD1 (5 bases). The CDR3 spans 10 residues. V was clipped by 5 bases and J by 13 bases, with 11 bases between them. CDR3 in amino acids: CASSKGLDFF. In nucleotides, the CDR3 is TGTGCCAGCAGTAAGGGGTTAGATTTCTTT.

Of note for this clonotype: This may be a read error, as it is one base from a much larger clone. This chain connects TRBV6-5 to TRBJ1-6; the D is unclear. This CDR3 has 14 residues. The germline V and J ends were trimmed by 6 bases and 8 bases, with 14 bases remaining between them. Germline V CDR1 and CDR2: MNHEY, SVGAGI. The CDR3 DNA reads TGTGCCAGCAGATCAGCCGGTTATGATTCACCCCTCCACTTT. The encoded protein is CASRSAGYDSPLHF.

This clonotype showed up many times. V gene TRBV3-1 combines with J gene TRBJ2-2; either TRBD1 or TRBD2 may supply D (5 bases each). This CDR3 has 18 residues. Trimming removed 1 base from V and 3 bases from J, with 18 bases in between. Looked up from germline, CDR1 is LGHDT and CDR2 is YNNKEL (reference sequence). CDR3 amino acids: CASSQVPSWGTYTGELFF. CDR3 coding DNA: TGTGCCAGCAGCCAAGTTCCTAGCTGGGGGACGTACACCGGGGAGCTGTTTTTT.

In this sample, this clonotype turned up a few times. V gene TRBV2 combines with J gene TRBJ2-6, with no clear D. This CDR3 region has 12 residues. Trimming stripped 1 base from V and 9 bases from J, with 4 bases between. Per germline, CDR1 SNHLY and CDR2 FYNNEI. CDR3 in DNA: TGTGCCAGCAGTGAAGACAGCAACGTCCTGACTTTC. Its protein product is CASSEDSNVLTF. The full variable domain, completed using reference TRBV2 and TRBJ2-6, is EPEVTQTPSHQVTQMGQEVILRCVPISNHLYFYWYRQILGQKVEFLVSFYNNEISEKSEIFDDQFSVERPDGSNFTLKIRSTKLEDSAMYFCASSEDSNVLTFGAGSRLTVL.

This clonotype has ten or more counts. The rearrangement uses TRBV14 and TRBJ1-3; D is unresolved. The CDR3 covers 15 residues. The germline V gene encodes CDR1 SGHDN and CDR2 FVKESK. Trimming removed 0 bases at V and 0 bases at J, with 6 bases between. The DNA for the CDR3 is TGTGCCAGCAGCCAAGACCGGCCCTCTGGAAACACCATATATTTT. It codes for CASSQDRPSGNTIYF.

V and J are TRBV7-8 and TRBJ1-4, with 8 bases lining up with TRBD1. Germline lookup yields CDR1 SGHVS and CDR2 FQNEAQ. The CDR3 is made up of 14 amino acids. Losses at the gene ends were 5 bases for V and 7 bases for J; bases not matched to a gene: 6. The CDR3 protein is CASSTRQGSEKLFF. The CDR3 DNA is TGTGCCAGCAGCACCAGACAGGGGAGTGAAAAACTGTTTTTT.

This sequence joins TRBV7-2 and TRBJ1-2; D remains unclear. The V gene lost 5 bases and the J gene lost 4 bases, with 14 bases spanning the gap. CDR1 SGHTA and CDR2 FQGNSA come from the germline V gene. The CDR3 covers 14 residues. CDR3 in amino acids: CASSPHGRLYGYTF. CDR3 nucleotides: TGTGCCAGCAGCCCGCACGGGCGGCTCTATGGCTACACCTTC.

This clonotype has only a few counts. V gene TRBV5-1 combines with J gene TRBJ1-4; D is undetermined. With 0 bases removed from V and 4 bases from J, the gap between germline ends came to 10 bases. This CDR3 region has 15 residues. The V gene's germline CDR1 is SGHRS and CDR2 YFSETQ. The CDR3 protein is CASSLGRVGNEKLFF. The CDR3 DNA is TGCGCCAGCAGCTTGGGCCGGGTGGGTAATGAAAAACTGTTTTTT.

The rearrangement joins TRBV7-8 to TRBJ2-4, with 9 nucleotides matching TRBD1. Trimming removed 6 bases from V and 9 bases from J; junction bases left unmatched: 12. Germline CDR1 is SGHVS and CDR2 is FQNEAQ. This CDR3 contains 15 residues. The CDR3 coding sequence is TGTGCCAGCAGTCCGGCTGGGACAGGGAGTCGCATTCAGTACTTC. Protein: CASSPAGTGSRIQYF.

The V and J genes are TRBV4-2 and TRBJ2-4; TRBD2 matches 10 bases. With 0 bases clipped from V and 8 bases from J, the junction kept 10 bases outside the gene matches. The germline CDR1 and CDR2 sequences are LGHNA and YNFKEQ. This CDR3 is 17 amino acids long. CDR3 region: CASSQETSGAVRDIQYF. CDR3 nucleotide sequence: TGTGCCAGCAGCCAAGAAACTAGCGGGGCGGTCCGCGACATTCAGTACTTC.

This clonotype was observed many times. V usage is TRBV25-1 and J usage is TRBJ1-2; D not resolved. Germline loops: CDR1 MGHDK, CDR2 SYGVNS. CDR3 size: 12 residues. V lost 5 bases to trimming and J lost 8 bases, with 12 bases between them. In DNA, the CDR3 is TGTGCCAGCAGTCAAGGTCAGCTAGGCTACACCTTC. It yields the protein CASSQGQLGYTF.